The 27 T cell receptor beta chains presented below share a single source sample, sequenced in a study of PD-L1 blockade in urothelial cancer. Measured with immunoSEQ multiplex PCR; TCRdb has only the in-frame clones, and not every one. The sample has about 88,000 clones, around 92% seen once. As for time point: pretreatment peripheral blood. Material: PBMCs, obtained around atezolizumab (anti-PD-L1) treatment. The receptors stem from a woman over 75 with urothelial cancer.

The sample holds one count of this clone. This sequence joins TRBV10-3 and TRBJ2-5; the D gene is possibly TRBD2 (5 bases). Germline CDR1 and CDR2: ENHRY and SYGVKD. V lost 1 base and J 5 bases, leaving 20 bases between the germline ends. The CDR3 extends over 17 amino acids. The DNA for the CDR3 is TGTGCCATCAGTGAGTTTCGGGGTACGCAGGCAATCGAGACCCAGTACTTC. It is translated as CAISEFRGTQAIETQYF.

The chain recombines TRBV7-3 with TRBJ1-1; D unclear. Germline V gene lookup returns CDR1 SGHTA and CDR2 FQGTGA. V lost 1 base, J lost 6 bases, and 9 bases lay in between. This CDR3 has 13 residues. CDR3 amino acids: CASSLMGTAEAFF. Here the CDR3 DNA reads TGTGCCAGCAGCTTAATGGGCACCGCTGAAGCTTTCTTT.

This clone was picked up one time. The rearrangement links TRBV19 to TRBJ2-7, with D perhaps TRBD2 (7 bases). V lost 5 bases and J 2 bases, leaving 16 bases between the germline ends. This CDR3 has 15 residues. In germline, CDR1 is LNHDA, CDR2 SQIVND (reference sequence). Here the CDR3 reads CASSPGLGGTYEQYF. CDR3 nucleotides: TGTGCCAGTAGTCCCGGACTAGGGGGAACCTACGAGCAGTACTTC.

The chain joins TRBV4-2 to TRBJ2-5; 8 nucleotides match TRBD1. Germline V gene sequence: CDR1 LGHNA, CDR2 YNFKEQ. This CDR3 has 13 amino acids. V was clipped by 4 bases and J by 5 bases; unmatched bases: 3. Here the CDR3 DNA reads TGTGCCAGCAGCCTACACAGGGGGGAGACCCAGTACTTC. Protein product: CASSLHRGETQYF.

V usage is TRBV18 and J usage is TRBJ2-7; D is undetermined. CDR1 is KGHSH, CDR2 LQKENI, per germline. Trimming cost V 4 bases and J 0 bases, with 7 bases left between them. The CDR3 is 13 amino acids. The CDR3 region is CASSQRSSYEQYF. The CDR3 DNA sequence: TGTGCCAGCTCACAGAGGAGCTCCTACGAGCAGTACTTC.

V is TRBV30 and J is TRBJ1-1, with TRBD1 matching 9 bases. The germline CDR1 and CDR2 sequences are GTSNPN and SVGIG (reference sequence). The CDR3 is 15 amino acids. V lost 5 bases and J lost 2; bases outside the gene matches: 9. The CDR3 region has the DNA TGTGCCTGGGGCCTCCGACAGGGGGGTAACACTGAAGCTTTCTTT. Translating it yields CAWGLRQGGNTEAFF.

The rearrangement joins TRBV27 to TRBJ2-1, with 7 bases matching TRBD2. V trimming: 5 bases; J trimming: 9 bases; junction bases outside the gene matches: 10. Germline CDR1 reads MNHEY; CDR2 reads SMNVEV (reference sequence). This CDR3 contains 14 residues. CDR3 sequence reads: CASSPGLAGVEQFF. The DNA for the CDR3 is TGTGCCAGCAGTCCTGGACTTGCGGGAGTTGAGCAGTTCTTC.

The chain combines TRBV10-2 with TRBJ1-3; 8 bases are shared with TRBD1. CDR3 length: 13 residues. Germline CDR1 WSHSY, CDR2 SAAADI. The trim removed 8 bases at V and 3 bases at J, leaving 3 bases unmatched. CDR3 nucleotides: TGCGCCAGCCGTGGACAGGGTGGAAACACCATATATTTT. Amino acid sequence: CASRGQGGNTIYF.

This chain links TRBV19 with TRBJ1-1, with D perhaps TRBD1 (5 bases). Trimming removed 3 bases at V and 11 bases at J, with 19 bases between. The CDR3 contains 14 residues. Germline loops: CDR1 LNHDA, CDR2 SQIVND (reference sequence). CDR3 sequence reads: CASSIGAQGSEAFF. For the CDR3, the DNA is TGTGCCAGTAGTATTGGGGCCCAGGGTTCCGAGGCTTTCTTT.

This clone was seen once. The chain combines TRBV11-2 with TRBJ2-7; D not certain. V gave up 4 bases and J gave up 5 bases, with 12 bases separating them. CDR1 SGHAT and CDR2 FQNNGV come from the germline V gene. The CDR3 length is 13 residues. The CDR3 loop reads CASSSGFPHEQYF. For the CDR3, the DNA is TGTGCCAGCAGCTCCGGGTTCCCCCACGAGCAGTACTTC.

This sequence joins TRBV27 and TRBJ2-1; 13 bases map to TRBD2. The length of the CDR3 is 17 residues. The trim removed 1 base at V and 5 bases at J, leaving 5 bases unmatched. Germline values: CDR1 MNHEY, CDR2 SMNVEV (reference sequence). CDR3 nucleotide sequence: TGTGCCAGCAGTTTATACTCGACTAGCGGGAGGAACAATGAGCAGTTCTTC. It codes for CASSLYSTSGRNNEQFF.

Only one count was recorded for this clone. The chain carries TRBV5-6 and TRBJ2-3, with D hard to call. Trimming took 3 bases from V and 4 from J, leaving 9 bases between them. CDR1 SGHDT and CDR2 YYEEEE come from the germline V gene. The CDR3 has 13 amino acids. In DNA form, the CDR3 reads TGTGCCAGCAGCTCTACGGTTGCAGATACGCAGTATTTT. Protein: CASSSTVADTQYF.

This chain uses TRBV6-1 with TRBJ2-7; TRBD1 aligns across 8 bases. Trimming took 9 bases from V and 1 from J; bases not matched to a gene: 5. Germline CDR1 and CDR2: MNHNS and SASEGT. The CDR3 totals 13 residues. This CDR3 reads CASDRGRSYEQYF. The CDR3 coding sequence is TGTGCCAGTGACAGGGGACGGTCCTACGAGCAGTACTTC.

CDR3 sequence: CASSPGQDTEAFF. The CDR3 bases are TGTGCCAGCTCACCGGGGCAAGACACTGAAGCTTTCTTT. The chain uses TRBV18 and TRBJ1-1, with D possibly being TRBD1 (5 bases). With 3 bases removed from V and 3 bases from J, the gap between germline ends came to 8 bases. The germline CDR1 and CDR2 sequences are KGHSH and LQKENI. This CDR3 has 13 amino acids.

The chain is built from TRBV19 and TRBJ1-2; 10 nucleotides line up with TRBD1. The V gene end was trimmed by 4 bases and the J gene end by 6 bases; junction bases not matched to a gene: 5. The CDR3 length is 14 residues. Germline-derived CDR1 and CDR2 are LNHDA and SQIVND (reference sequence). The CDR3: CASSTRDRGDGYTF. CDR3 DNA sequence: TGTGCCAGTAGTACCCGGGACAGGGGAGATGGCTACACCTTC. Together with reference TRBV19 and TRBJ1-2, the CDR3 gives the full variable domain: DGGITQSPKYLFRKEGQNVTLSCEQNLNHDAMYWYRQDPGQGLRLIYYSQIVNDFQKGDIAEGYSVSREKKESFPLTVTSAQKNPTAFYLCASSTRDRGDGYTFGSGTRLTVV.

The chain uses TRBV10-3 and TRBJ2-1; TRBD2 agrees at 9 bases. The junction had 8 bases not matched to a gene; V was cut back by 7 bases and J by 10 bases. This CDR3 region has 13 residues. Germline V lookup: CDR1 ENHRY, CDR2 SYGVKD. The DNA of the CDR3 is TGTGCCATCAATGCGGGAGGGCCTGGAGAGCAGTTCTTC. Translating it yields CAINAGGPGEQFF.

This chain links TRBV28 with TRBJ2-5; D may be TRBD2 (5 bases). Looked up from germline, CDR1 is MDHEN and CDR2 is SYDVKM. Trimming removed 4 bases from V and 3 bases from J, with 15 bases in between. The CDR3 is 15 residues long. As DNA, the CDR3 is TGTGCCAGCAGTTCCTGGACTCCGGGGAAAGAGACCCAGTACTTC. It is translated as CASSSWTPGKETQYF.

The chain has TRBV7-3 and TRBJ2-3; TRBD2 aligns across 9 bases. The V segment lost 6 bases and the J segment 0 bases; nucleotides outside the gene matches: 4. The CDR3 consists of 15 residues. CDR1 and CDR2 (germline): SGHTA, FQGTGA. The CDR3 DNA follows: TGTGCCAGCAGTCACAGCGGGGGGAGCACAGATACGCAGTATTTT. This gives the protein CASSHSGGSTDTQYF. The whole variable domain, filled in from reference TRBV7-3 and TRBJ2-3, reads GAGVSQTPSNKVTEKGKYVELRCDPISGHTALYWYRQSLGQGPEFLIYFQGTGAADDSGLPNDRFFAVRPEGSVSTLKIQRTERGDSAVYLCASSHSGGSTDTQYFGPGTRLTVL.

V and J are TRBV25-1 and TRBJ2-1; a possible D gene is TRBD2 (6 bases). With 5 bases removed from V and 0 bases from J, the gap between germline ends came to 11 bases. The CDR3 consists of 15 residues. The germline gives CDR1 MGHDK, CDR2 SYGVNS. The CDR3 sequence is CASSQPRDSYNEQFF. The CDR3 DNA is TGTGCCAGCAGTCAACCGCGGGACTCCTACAATGAGCAGTTCTTC.

The chain uses TRBV7-9 and TRBJ2-4; the D gene is possibly TRBD2 (5 bases). Per the germline V gene, CDR1 is SEHNR and CDR2 is FQNEAQ (reference sequence). This CDR3 spans 15 amino acids. V lost 1 base, J lost 2 bases, and 9 bases lay in between. The DNA of the CDR3 is TGTGCCAGCAGCTTAGTCGGAGGACCCAAAAACATTCAGTACTTC. As protein: CASSLVGGPKNIQYF.

The chain joins TRBV14 to TRBJ2-1; 14 nucleotides match TRBD2. V shed 4 bases, J shed 2 bases, and the junction held 7 bases outside the gene matches. This CDR3 has 18 residues. CDR1 is SGHDN, CDR2 FVKESK, per germline. CDR3 loop: CASSRGLAGVWAYNEQFF. Written as DNA, the CDR3 is TGTGCCAGCAGCCGGGGACTAGCGGGAGTATGGGCCTACAATGAGCAGTTCTTC.

This clone was observed once. V is TRBV19 and J is TRBJ2-5, with TRBD2 as a possible D gene (6 bases). Germline V gene lookup returns CDR1 LNHDA and CDR2 SQIVND (reference sequence). The CDR3 totals 14 residues. V lost 4 bases, J lost 4 bases, and 13 bases lay in between. The CDR3 loop reads CASSTAVRGETQYF. DNA of the CDR3: TGTGCCAGTAGTACAGCGGTGCGGGGAGAGACCCAGTACTTC.

This chain connects TRBV7-2 to TRBJ2-7; tentatively, D is TRBD2 (5 bases). Germline V gives CDR1 SGHTA, CDR2 FQGNSA. The V end was cut by 0 bases, the J end by 6 bases, with 15 bases between. The CDR3 length is 15 residues. CDR3 coding DNA: TGTGCCAGCAGCTTAGCGCCTTTAGCCGCGGGCGAGCAGTACTTC. Translating gives CASSLAPLAAGEQYF.

The V gene is TRBV5-1, the J gene TRBJ2-1, with 10 bases fitting TRBD1. There are 15 residues in the CDR3. V lost 3 bases to trimming and J lost 11 bases; unmatched junction nucleotides: 11. The germline V gene has CDR1 SGHRS and CDR2 YFSETQ. This CDR3 reads CASSWKGTGEDKQFF. The CDR3 coding sequence is TGCGCCAGCAGCTGGAAAGGGACAGGGGAGGATAAGCAGTTCTTC.

This chain uses TRBV15 with TRBJ2-2; 10 bases are shared with TRBD1. J lost 15 bases, V lost 1 base, and 14 bases had no gene match. This CDR3 region has 16 residues. CDR1 and CDR2 from the germline V gene are LNHNV and YYDKDF (reference sequence). The CDR3 is CATSRGDRGYHERVFF. The CDR3 nucleotides read TGTGCCACCAGCAGAGGGGACAGGGGCTACCACGAAAGGGTGTTTTTT.

This chain uses TRBV5-4 with TRBJ2-7, with D unclear. Germline V lookup: CDR1 SGHNT, CDR2 YYREEE (reference sequence). V lost 3 bases and J lost 0, with 7 bases in between. CDR3 length: 13 amino acids. The CDR3 loop reads CASSSRSSYEQYF. The CDR3 region has the DNA TGTGCCAGCAGCTCGAGAAGCTCCTACGAGCAGTACTTC.

The gene calls are TRBV5-1 and TRBJ1-2; D gene uncertain. This CDR3 spans 16 amino acids. CDR1 is SGHRS and CDR2 is YFSETQ in the germline V gene. V lost 0 bases and J lost 0, with 12 bases in between. The CDR3 region is CASSLAVPVSNYGYTF. CDR3 nucleotide sequence: TGCGCCAGCAGCTTGGCAGTCCCAGTATCTAACTATGGCTACACCTTC. The full variable domain, its missing parts supplied by reference TRBV5-1 and TRBJ1-2, is KAGVTQTPRYLIKTRGQQVTLSCSPISGHRSVSWYQQTPGQGLQFLFEYFSETQRNKGNFPGRFSGRQFSNSRSEMNVSTLELGDSALYLCASSLAVPVSNYGYTFGSGTRLTVV.